The T cell receptor (beta chain) under discussion was sequenced for a study of response to subunit inactivated influenza vaccine. Overall study findings and caveats: New T cells are recruited in small numbers by each seasonal influenza vaccination, according to the authors' suggestion.

V dropped 5 bases and J dropped 0; count of bases not matched to a gene: 11. This CDR3 comprises 19 residues. Per germline, CDR1 SGHAT and CDR2 FQNNGV. The table lists this clonotype with many counts. Its specificity is unknown. TCRdb reprocessed the RT-PCR reads with MiXCR, giving one entry per CDR3 protein. This sample has about 650,000 distinct CDR3 sequences; approximately 14% occur once, and the top ten carry roughly 11%. The sequencing here drew on PBMCs from blood, taken approximately 12 days after vaccination. The chain employs TRBV11-2 and TRBJ2-3, with 13 bases matching TRBD2. The sequence came from a man aged 50 to 60 who received an inactivated influenza vaccine. The CDR3 is CASSPTSGGLRFSTDTQYF. The CDR3 DNA is TGTGCCAGCAGCCCGACTAGCGGGGGGCTTAGATTCAGCACAGATACGCAGTATTTT.